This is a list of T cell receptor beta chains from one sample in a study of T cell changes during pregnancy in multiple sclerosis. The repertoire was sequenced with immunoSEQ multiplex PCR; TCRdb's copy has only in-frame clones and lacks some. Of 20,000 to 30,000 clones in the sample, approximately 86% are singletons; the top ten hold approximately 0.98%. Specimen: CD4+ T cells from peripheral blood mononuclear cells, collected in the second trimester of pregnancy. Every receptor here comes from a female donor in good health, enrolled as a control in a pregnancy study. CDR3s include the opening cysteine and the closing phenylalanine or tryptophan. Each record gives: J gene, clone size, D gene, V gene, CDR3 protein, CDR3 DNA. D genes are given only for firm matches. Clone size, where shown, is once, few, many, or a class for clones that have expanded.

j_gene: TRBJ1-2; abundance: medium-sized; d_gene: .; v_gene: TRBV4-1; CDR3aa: CASSQETATGYGYTF; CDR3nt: TGCGCCAGCAGCCAAGAGACGGCCACGGGGTATGGCTACACCTTC
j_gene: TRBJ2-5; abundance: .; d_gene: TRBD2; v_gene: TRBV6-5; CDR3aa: CASSYSTSGGAETQYF; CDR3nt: TGTGCCAGCAGTTACTCTACTAGCGGGGGGGCGGAGACCCAGTACTTC
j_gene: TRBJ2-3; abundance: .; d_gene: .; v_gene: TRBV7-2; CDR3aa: CASSWSGSTDTQYF; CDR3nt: TGTGCCAGCAGCTGGAGCGGGAGCACAGATACGCAGTATTTT
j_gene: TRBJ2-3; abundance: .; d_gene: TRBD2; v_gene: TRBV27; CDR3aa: CASIPLGGVGTQYF; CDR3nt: TGTGCCAGCATCCCTTTGGGGGGGGTCGGTACGCAGTATTTT
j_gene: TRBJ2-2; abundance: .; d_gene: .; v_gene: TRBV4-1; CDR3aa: CASSHIYTGELFF; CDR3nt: TGCGCCAGCAGCCATATCTACACCGGGGAGCTGTTTTTT
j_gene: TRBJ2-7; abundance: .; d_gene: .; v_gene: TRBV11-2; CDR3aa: CASSSGVRGEQYF; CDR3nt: TGTGCCAGCAGCTCAGGGGTTCGCGGCGAGCAGTACTTC
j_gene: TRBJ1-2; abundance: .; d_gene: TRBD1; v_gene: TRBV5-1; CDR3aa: CASSPGNRGDYGYTF; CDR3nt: TGCGCCAGCAGCCCCGGTAACAGGGGAGACTATGGCTACACCTTC
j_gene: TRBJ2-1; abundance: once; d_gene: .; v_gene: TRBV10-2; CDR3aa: CATLFSDNSYNEQFF; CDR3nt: TGCGCCACCTTGTTTTCCGACAACTCCTACAATGAGCAGTTCTTC
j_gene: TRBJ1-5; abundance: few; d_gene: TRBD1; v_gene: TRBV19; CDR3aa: CASRRTGGGQPQHF; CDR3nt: TGTGCCAGTAGAAGGACAGGGGGGGGTCAGCCCCAGCATTTT
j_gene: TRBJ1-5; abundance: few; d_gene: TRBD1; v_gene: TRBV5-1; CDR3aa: CASSPGQANQPQHF; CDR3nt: TGCGCCAGCAGCCCGGGACAGGCGAATCAGCCCCAGCATTTT
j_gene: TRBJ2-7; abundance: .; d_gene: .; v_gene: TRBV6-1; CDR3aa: CASSASVPYEQYF; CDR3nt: TGTGCCAGCAGTGCCAGTGTTCCCTACGAGCAGTACTTC
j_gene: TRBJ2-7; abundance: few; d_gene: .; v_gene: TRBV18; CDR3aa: CASSLFPVGAEYEQYF; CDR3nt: TGTGCCAGCTCACTTTTTCCGGTGGGAGCGGAATACGAGCAGTACTTC
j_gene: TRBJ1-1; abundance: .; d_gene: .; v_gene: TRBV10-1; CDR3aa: CASSAQPSGGAFF; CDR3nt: TGCGCCAGCAGTGCACAGCCCTCGGGGGGAGCTTTCTTT
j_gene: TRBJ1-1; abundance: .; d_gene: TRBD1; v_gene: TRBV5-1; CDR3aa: CASRGTRTGGVEAFF; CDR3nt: TGCGCCAGCAGGGGAACTAGGACAGGGGGGGTTGAAGCTTTCTTT
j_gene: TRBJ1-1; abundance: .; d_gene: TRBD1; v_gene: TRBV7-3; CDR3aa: CASSANDRAPTEAFF; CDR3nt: TGTGCCAGCAGCGCTAACGACAGGGCCCCCACTGAAGCTTTCTTT
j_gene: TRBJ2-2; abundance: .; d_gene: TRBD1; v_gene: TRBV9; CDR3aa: CASSGMGQGPNTGELFF; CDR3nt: TGTGCCAGCAGCGGAATGGGACAGGGCCCAAACACCGGGGAGCTGTTTTTT
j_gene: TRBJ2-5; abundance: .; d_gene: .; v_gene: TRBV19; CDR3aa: CASSIVLWGPQETQYF; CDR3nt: TGTGCCAGTAGTATTGTATTGTGGGGGCCCCAAGAGACCCAGTACTTC
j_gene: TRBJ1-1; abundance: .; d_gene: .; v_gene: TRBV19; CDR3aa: CASTPMSAGNTEAFF; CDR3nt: TGTGCCAGTACCCCCATGAGTGCCGGGAACACTGAAGCTTTCTTT
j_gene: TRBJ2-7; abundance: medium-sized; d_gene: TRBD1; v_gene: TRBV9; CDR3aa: CASSVGQSGQGEQYF; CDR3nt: TGTGCCAGCAGCGTGGGACAGTCAGGGCAGGGCGAGCAGTACTTC
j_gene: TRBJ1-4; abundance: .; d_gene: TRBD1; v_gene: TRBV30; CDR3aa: CAWSGDSPLVNEKLFF; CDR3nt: TGTGCCTGGAGTGGGGACAGCCCGCTCGTTAATGAAAAACTGTTTTTT
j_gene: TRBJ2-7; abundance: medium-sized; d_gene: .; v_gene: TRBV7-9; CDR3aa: CASSLVAVNYEQYF; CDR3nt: TGTGCCAGCAGCTTAGTGGCAGTCAACTACGAGCAGTACTTC
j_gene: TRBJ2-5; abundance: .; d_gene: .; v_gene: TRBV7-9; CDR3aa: CASSLRGSEPQETQYF; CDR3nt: TGTGCCAGCAGCTTACGGGGGTCCGAACCTCAAGAGACCCAGTACTTC
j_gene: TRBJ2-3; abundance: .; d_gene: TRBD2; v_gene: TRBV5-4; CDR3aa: CASSPKLAGDPDTQYF; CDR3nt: TGTGCCAGCAGCCCAAAACTAGCGGGAGACCCAGATACGCAGTATTTT
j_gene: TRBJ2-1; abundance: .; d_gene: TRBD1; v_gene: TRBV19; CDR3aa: CATGTGVADEQFF; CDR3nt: TGTGCCACCGGGACAGGGGTTGCGGATGAGCAGTTCTTC
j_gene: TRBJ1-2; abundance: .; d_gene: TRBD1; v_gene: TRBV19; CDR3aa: CASSIGRGLRDRFSYTF; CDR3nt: TGTGCCAGTAGTATTGGGAGAGGGCTGCGGGACAGGTTTTCCTACACCTTC
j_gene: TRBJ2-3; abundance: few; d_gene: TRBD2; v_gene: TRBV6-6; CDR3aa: CATLAGGGGTQYF; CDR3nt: TGTGCCACCCTAGCGGGGGGCGGGGGTACGCAGTATTTT
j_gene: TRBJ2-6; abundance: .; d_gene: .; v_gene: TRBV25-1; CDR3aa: CARPTISGVGANVLTF; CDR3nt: TGTGCCAGACCGACAATTTCAGGGGTTGGGGCCAACGTCCTGACTTTC
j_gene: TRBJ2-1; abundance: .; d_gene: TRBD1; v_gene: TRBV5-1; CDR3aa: CASSSIDRGVHNEQFF; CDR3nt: TGCGCCAGCAGCTCCATAGACAGGGGTGTACACAATGAGCAGTTCTTC
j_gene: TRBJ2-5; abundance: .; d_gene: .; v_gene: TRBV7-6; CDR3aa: CASSLLPIETQYF; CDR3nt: TGTGCCAGCAGCTTACTGCCTATAGAGACCCAGTACTTC
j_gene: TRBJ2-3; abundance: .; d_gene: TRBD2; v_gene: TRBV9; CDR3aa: CASSPSDSGGTDTQYF; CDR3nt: TGTGCCAGCAGCCCCAGTGATAGCGGGGGCACAGATACGCAGTATTTT
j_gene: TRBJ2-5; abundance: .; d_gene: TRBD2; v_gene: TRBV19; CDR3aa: CASSPRGYQETQYF; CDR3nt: TGTGCCAGTAGTCCGCGGGGGTACCAAGAGACCCAGTACTTC
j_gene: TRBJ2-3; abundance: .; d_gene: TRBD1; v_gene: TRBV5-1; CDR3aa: CASSIDRGWADTQYF; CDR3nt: TGCGCCAGCAGCATCGACAGGGGATGGGCAGATACGCAGTATTTT
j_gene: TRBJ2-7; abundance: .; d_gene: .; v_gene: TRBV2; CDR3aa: CASSVASYEQYF; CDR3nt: TGTGCCAGCAGTGTGGCCAGCTACGAGCAGTACTTC
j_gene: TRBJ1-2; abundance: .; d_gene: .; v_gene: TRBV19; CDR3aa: CASSRAGGEATFYGYTF; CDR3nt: TGTGCCAGTAGTAGAGCGGGAGGGGAAGCGACTTTCTATGGCTACACCTTC
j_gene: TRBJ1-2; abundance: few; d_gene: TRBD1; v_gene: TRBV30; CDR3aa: CAWRPGQGIDRGYTF; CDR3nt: TGTGCCTGGAGGCCGGGACAGGGGATAGATCGGGGCTACACCTTC
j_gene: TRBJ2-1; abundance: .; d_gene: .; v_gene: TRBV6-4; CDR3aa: CASSPETSYNEQFF; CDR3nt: TGTGCCAGCAGTCCCGAGACTTCCTACAATGAGCAGTTCTTC
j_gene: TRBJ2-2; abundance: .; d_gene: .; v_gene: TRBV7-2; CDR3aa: CASSLDPSGELFF; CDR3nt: TGTGCCAGCAGCTTAGATCCGAGCGGGGAGCTGTTTTTT
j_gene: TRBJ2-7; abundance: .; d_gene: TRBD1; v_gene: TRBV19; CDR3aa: CASARDSTYEQYF; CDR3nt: TGTGCCAGCGCCCGGGACAGCACCTACGAGCAGTACTTC
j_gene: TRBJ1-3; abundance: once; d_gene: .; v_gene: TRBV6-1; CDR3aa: CASTEGVYSGNTIYF; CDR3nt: TGTGCCAGCACCGAGGGCGTTTACTCTGGAAACACCATATATTTT
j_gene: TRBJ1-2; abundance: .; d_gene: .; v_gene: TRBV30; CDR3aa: CACPPGGRLYGYTF; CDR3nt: TGTGCCTGCCCCCCGGGGGGGCGCCTTTATGGCTACACCTTC
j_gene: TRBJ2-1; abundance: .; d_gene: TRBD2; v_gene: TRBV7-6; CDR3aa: CASSLGTGGGEQFF; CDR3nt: TGTGCCAGCAGCTTGGGTACGGGGGGGGGTGAGCAGTTCTTC
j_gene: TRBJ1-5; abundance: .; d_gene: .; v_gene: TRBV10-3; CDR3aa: CANGDGGNQPQHF; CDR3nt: TGTGCCAACGGCGACGGGGGCAATCAGCCCCAGCATTTT
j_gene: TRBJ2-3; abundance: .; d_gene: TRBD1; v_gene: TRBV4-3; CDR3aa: CASSQEGGRTDTQYF; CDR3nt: TGCGCCAGCAGCCAAGAAGGGGGCCGCACAGATACGCAGTATTTT
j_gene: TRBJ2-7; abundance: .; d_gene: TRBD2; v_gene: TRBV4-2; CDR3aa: CASSQDLEGTSGSISYEQYF; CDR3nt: TGTGCCAGCAGCCAAGATCTTGAGGGGACTAGCGGGAGCATCTCCTACGAGCAGTACTTC
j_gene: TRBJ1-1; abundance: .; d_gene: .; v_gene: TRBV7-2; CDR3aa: CASSVQGWGTEAFF; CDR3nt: TGTGCCAGCAGCGTCCAGGGGTGGGGCACTGAAGCTTTCTTT
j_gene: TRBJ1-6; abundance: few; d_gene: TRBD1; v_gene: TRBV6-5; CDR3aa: CASSGQDNSPLHF; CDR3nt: TGTGCCAGCAGTGGACAGGACAATTCACCCCTCCACTTT
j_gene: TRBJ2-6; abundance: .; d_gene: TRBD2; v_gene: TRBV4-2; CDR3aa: CASSQDPAGGPGANVLTF; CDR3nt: TGTGCCAGCAGCCAAGATCCAGCGGGGGGGCCTGGGGCCAACGTCCTGACTTTC
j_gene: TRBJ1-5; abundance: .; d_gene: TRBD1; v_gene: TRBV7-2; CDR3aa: CASSTSQGAGPQHF; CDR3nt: TGTGCCAGCAGCACTTCACAGGGGGCTGGGCCCCAGCATTTT
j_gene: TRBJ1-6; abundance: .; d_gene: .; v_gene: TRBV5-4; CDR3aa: CASSPRRGDNSPLHF; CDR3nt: TGTGCCAGCAGCCCACGGCGGGGGGATAATTCACCCCTCCACTTT
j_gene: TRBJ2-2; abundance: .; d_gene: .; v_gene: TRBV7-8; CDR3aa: CASSPVSFGELFF; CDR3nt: TGTGCCAGCAGCCCGGTGTCGTTCGGGGAGCTGTTTTTT
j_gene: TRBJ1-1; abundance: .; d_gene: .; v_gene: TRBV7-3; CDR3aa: CASSLSRNTEAFF; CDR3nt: TGTGCCAGCAGCTTATCTAGAAACACTGAAGCTTTCTTT